This T cell receptor beta chain was found in a study of siplizumab effects on memory and regulatory T cells. Study-wide results and caveats: Roughly 75-97% of proliferating clones (CD4+ or CD8+) could not be assigned a naive or memory phenotype. Siplizumab led to significantly less abundant alloreactive sequences that could be traced back to unstimulated CD4+ memory cells. Reactions containing siplizumab showed mappable alloreactive CD4+ clones averaging approximately 74% Treg-derived, versus 26.9% in controls.

TCRdb keeps only in-frame clones here, not all; method: immunoSEQ multiplex PCR. The sample lists some 56,000 clones; around 97% were seen once. Notes on this clone: The antigen is not known.

CDR1 and CDR2 (germline): SQVTM, ANQGSEA. This CDR3 contains 16 residues. V gave up 4 bases and J gave up 4 bases; unmatched junction bases: 14. This rearrangement joins TRBV29-1 to TRBJ2-5, with 8 bases lining up with TRBD2. Sequencing used naive CD8+ T cells sorted from blood. This clonotype was obtained from a human donor in good health. DNA for the CDR3: TGCAGCGTTGCCCCCCTGTGGACCGGACTAGCAGAGACCCAGTACTTC. Translated: CSVAPLWTGLAETQYF.